This T cell receptor beta chain was documented in a study of cytomegalovirus exposure and HLA in healthy donors. Points from the study as a whole: The investigators catalogued under 200 TCR beta chains as cytomegalovirus-associated.

Notes on this clone: Its target is not known.

It was with 60 Vbeta and 13 Jbeta primers that the PCR ran. TCRdb's table, derived via immunoSEQ multiplex PCR, lists solely in-frame clones and lacks some. The sample has about 160,000 clones, around four fifths seen once. This receptor was obtained from a man aged 25 to 45 in good health and CMV-seronegative. Sequencing input: PBMCs.

CDR3 amino acids: CASSQDAGYEQYF. The CDR3 bases are TGCGCCAGCAGCCAAGATGCCGGTTACGAGCAGTACTTC. V is TRBV4-3 and J is TRBJ2-7; no firm D call. This CDR3 is built from 13 residues. V lost 0 bases and J 4 bases, leaving 7 bases between the germline ends. The germline V gene encodes CDR1 LGHNA and CDR2 YSLEER.